These 24 T cell receptor beta chains were all obtained from the same sample, sequenced in a study of memory CD4+ T cells and cytomegalovirus serostatus. Repertoires were generated with immunoSEQ multiplex PCR, while TCRdb's copy carries only in-frame clones and drops some. This table has almost 55,000 clones, roughly 79% appearing once. Single viable CD3+CD4+CD8-CD45RO+ cells were sorted as the memory CD4+ T cells. The sequencing input was memory CD4+ T cells from blood. The source of these receptors is an adult in good health and CMV-seronegative.

The chain carries TRBV9 and TRBJ2-7; 7 bases align to TRBD2. This CDR3 contains 15 residues. With 4 bases clipped from V and 0 bases from J, the junction kept 7 bases outside the gene matches. Germline-derived CDR1 and CDR2 are SGDLS and YYNGEE. The DNA of the CDR3 is TGTGCCAGCAGCCCGACACCGGGGGGCTCCTACGAGCAGTACTTC. This gives the protein CASSPTPGGSYEQYF.

With respect to this clone: One end of the junction is discordant with germline, which a read error may explain. The genes are TRBV6-1 and TRBJ1-1; D gene unclear. The CDR3 is 10 amino acids. CDR1 and CDR2 from the germline V gene are MNHNS and SASEGT. Written as DNA, the CDR3 is TGTGCCGGCAGGCTGGGGTTGGCTTTCTTT. It yields the protein CAGRLGLAFF.

The CDR3 nucleotides are TGCGCCAGCAGCATAGGACGGACTCTTAATTCCTATGGCTACACCTTC. Its translation is CASSIGRTLNSYGYTF. The chain combines TRBV5-1 with TRBJ1-2; the D is unclear. The germline gives CDR1 SGHRS, CDR2 YFSETQ. Trimming took off 4 bases at V and 4 bases at J, with 20 bases between the two ends. This CDR3 is 16 amino acids long.

The V call is TRBV29-1, the J call TRBJ1-5; D possibly corresponds to TRBD1 (5 bases). Per germline, CDR1 SQVTM and CDR2 ANQGSEA. CDR3 length: 13 amino acids. V was pared by 4 bases and J by 6 bases, with 13 bases between. CDR3 DNA sequence: TGCAGCGTTGTTCAGGGATGGGGTCAGCCCCAGCATTTT. The encoded protein is CSVVQGWGQPQHF. Full variable domain (remainder filled in from reference TRBV29-1 and TRBJ1-5): SAVISQKPSRDICQRGTSLTIQCQVDSQVTMMFWYRQQPGQSLTLIATANQGSEATYESGFVIDKFPISRPNLTFSTLTVSNMSPEDSSIYLCSVVQGWGQPQHFGDGTRLSIL.

This chain uses TRBV5-1 with TRBJ2-3, with 7 bases lining up with TRBD2. The CDR3 runs 14 residues. Germline CDR1 and CDR2: SGHRS and YFSETQ. After removal of 7 bases from V and 4 bases from J, the junction contained 9 bases not matched to a gene. This CDR3 reads CASAGTTPPDTQYF. The CDR3 region has the DNA TGCGCCAGCGCCGGGACTACCCCTCCAGATACGCAGTATTTT.

This clone was recorded only once. The chain carries TRBV11-2 and TRBJ2-6; D may match TRBD1 or TRBD2 (5 bases each). With 1 base removed from V and 1 base from J, the gap between germline ends came to 11 bases. Germline lookup yields CDR1 SGHAT and CDR2 FQNNGV. CDR3 size: 17 residues. The DNA for the CDR3 is TGTGCCAGCAGCTTAGCGGGATGGGGGTCTGGGGCCAACGTCCTGACTTTC. Residues: CASSLAGWGSGANVLTF.

V gene TRBV4-3 combines with J gene TRBJ2-5; TRBD2 matches 9 bases. This CDR3 has 16 amino acids. The V gene end was trimmed by 4 bases and the J gene end by 0 bases; junction bases not matched to a gene: 6. The germline V gene has CDR1 LGHNA and CDR2 YSLEER. The CDR3 is CASSRVLAGYQETQYF. As DNA, the CDR3 is TGCGCCAGCAGCCGGGTACTAGCGGGTTACCAAGAGACCCAGTACTTC.

The gene calls are TRBV7-2 and TRBJ1-5; 8 nucleotides match TRBD1. V lost 6 bases and J lost 2; bases outside the gene matches: 3. The CDR3 length is 14 residues. CDR1 SGHTA and CDR2 FQGNSA come from the germline V gene. In DNA form, the CDR3 reads TGTGCCAGCAGTGAACAGGGGGGCAATCAGCCCCAGCATTTT. It encodes CASSEQGGNQPQHF.

The chain uses TRBV9 and TRBJ1-5; possibly TRBD1 for D (6 bases). There are 12 residues in the CDR3. Germline V gene data show CDR1 as SGDLS and CDR2 as YYNGEE. V was trimmed by 0 bases and J by 9 bases, leaving 7 bases between them. CDR3 DNA sequence: TGTGCCAGCAGCGTAGAAGGGGGGCCCCAGCATTTT. Translating it yields CASSVEGGPQHF.

V is TRBV5-1 and J is TRBJ2-5, with D perhaps matching TRBD1 (6 bases). Germline CDR1 SGHRS, CDR2 YFSETQ. The CDR3 totals 14 residues. The V end lost 4 bases, the J end lost 5 bases, and 15 bases lay between the germline ends. The CDR3 spells CASSQPTGMETQYF. The CDR3, as DNA: TGCGCCAGCAGCCAACCCACAGGGATGGAGACCCAGTACTTC.

V is TRBV5-1 and J is TRBJ1-1, with TRBD1 matching 8 bases. J lost 5 bases, V lost 6 bases, and 9 bases had no gene match. There are 14 residues in the CDR3. The germline CDR1 and CDR2 sequences are SGHRS and YFSETQ. The DNA of the CDR3 is TGCGCCAGCACCCTCCGGGACAGGAGAACTGAAGCTTTCTTT. Encoded protein: CASTLRDRRTEAFF.

The chain joins TRBV2 to TRBJ2-2; 7 bases match TRBD2. The germline V gene encodes CDR1 SNHLY and CDR2 FYNNEI. The V segment lost 3 bases and the J segment 5 bases; nucleotides outside the gene matches: 6. The CDR3 sequence is 15 residues long. CDR3: CASSEQAGRTGELFF. DNA for the CDR3: TGTGCCAGCAGTGAGCAAGCGGGGCGGACCGGGGAGCTGTTTTTT.

The rearrangement uses TRBV13 and TRBJ2-7; tentative D call: TRBD1 (6 bases). The V gene's germline CDR1 is PRHDT and CDR2 FYEKMQ (reference sequence). The CDR3 has 14 residues. V was trimmed by 5 bases and J by 3 bases, leaving 14 bases between them. The CDR3 bases are TGTGCCAGCAGCCCCCGACAGGAGAACTACGAGCAGTACTTC. Its translation: CASSPRQENYEQYF.

Here the CDR3 reads CASSFFLGPNQPQHF. CDR3 in DNA: TGTGCCAGCAGTTTCTTTCTCGGGCCGAATCAGCCCCAGCATTTT. The chain carries TRBV28 and TRBJ1-5; D remains ambiguous. V lost 3 bases, J lost 4 bases, and 13 bases lay in between. The CDR3 loop spans 15 amino acids. Germline CDR1 MDHEN, CDR2 SYDVKM.

On this clone itself: A read error may account for a junction end that differs from germline. The chain has TRBV14 and TRBJ1-2, with 7 bases matching TRBD1. Per the germline V gene, CDR1 is SGHDN and CDR2 is FVKESK. The CDR3 extends over 14 amino acids. The CDR3 coding sequence is TGTGCCAGCAGCCGAGAGGGGGCTCTCGAGTTAGAATTCTTC. It translates to CASSREGALELEFF.

The V call is TRBV28, the J call TRBJ2-2, with a tentative D call TRBD1 (5 bases). V lost 7 bases, J lost 7 bases, and 13 bases lay in between. The CDR3 has 13 residues. The germline CDR1 and CDR2 sequences are MDHEN and SYDVKM. CDR3 in amino acids: CASKGQVGGELFF. In DNA form, the CDR3 reads TGTGCCAGCAAGGGGCAGGTTGGCGGGGAGCTGTTTTTT.

The rearrangement links TRBV6-5 to TRBJ2-3; weak D call: TRBD2 (6 bases). The CDR3 runs to 16 residues. CDR1 and CDR2 from the germline V gene are MNHEY and SVGAGI. The germline V and J ends were trimmed by 0 bases and 0 bases, with 10 bases remaining between them. CDR3 coding DNA: TGTGCCAGCAGTTACTCGGGGGGATCTAGCACAGATACGCAGTATTTT. Translating it yields CASSYSGGSSTDTQYF.

This clone came up once. The same CDR3 can be traced to other DNA sequences in this sample. The CDR3 region is CASSVAPTDTQYF. The CDR3 DNA sequence: TGTGCCAGCAGCGTAGCTCCCACAGATACGCAGTATTTT. The V call is TRBV9, the J call TRBJ2-3; D is unresolved. Germline CDR1 is SGDLS and CDR2 is YYNGEE. The CDR3 runs 13 residues. V lost 0 bases to trimming and J lost 2 bases, with 4 bases between them.

The CDR3 region has the DNA TGTGCCAGCAGCTTAGAACTGACTTTCTATGGCTACACCTTC. This encodes CASSLELTFYGYTF. The rearrangement links TRBV7-2 to TRBJ1-2, with D uncertain. Trimming pared 1 base from V and 4 bases from J, leaving 10 bases between. Germline values: CDR1 SGHTA, CDR2 FQGNSA. The CDR3 has 14 residues.

The rearrangement links TRBV27 to TRBJ2-1; D is uncertain. With 8 bases removed from V and 0 bases from J, the gap between germline ends came to 14 bases. In germline, CDR1 is MNHEY, CDR2 SMNVEV (reference sequence). This CDR3 has 15 residues. The CDR3 DNA sequence: TGTGCCAGCTGCCGGGTGAGGAGCTCCTACAATGAGCAGTTCTTC. It is translated as CASCRVRSSYNEQFF.

The chain employs TRBV7-9 and TRBJ1-5; 12 bases align to TRBD1. The V gene end was trimmed by 4 bases and the J gene end by 4 bases; junction bases not matched to a gene: 5. The CDR3 is 16 amino acids. Per germline, CDR1 SEHNR and CDR2 FQNEAQ (reference sequence). In DNA, the CDR3 is TGTGCCAGCAGCTCAGGGGACAGGGGGCATAATCAGCCCCAGCATTTT. It translates to CASSSGDRGHNQPQHF.

This clone was seen a handful of times. The chain employs TRBV2 and TRBJ2-7; 7 nucleotides agree with TRBD2. The germline CDR1 and CDR2 sequences are SNHLY and FYNNEI. The CDR3 extends over 15 amino acids. V dropped 2 bases and J dropped 1; count of bases not matched to a gene: 5. CDR3 coding DNA: TGTGCCAGCAGTGAACCTAGCGGATTATCCTACGAGCAGTACTTC. Translating it yields CASSEPSGLSYEQYF.

V is TRBV28 and J is TRBJ2-6; D remains ambiguous. V gave up 5 bases and J gave up 0 bases, with 8 bases separating them. The V gene's germline CDR1 is MDHEN and CDR2 SYDVKM. This CDR3 is built from 15 residues. The chain's CDR3 is CASSKSPSGANVLTF. The CDR3, as DNA: TGTGCCAGCAGTAAATCGCCCTCTGGGGCCAACGTCCTGACTTTC.

This sequence joins TRBV9 and TRBJ2-1; the D gene is possibly TRBD2 (7 bases). CDR3 length equals 17 residues. Trimming cost V 0 bases and J 4 bases, with 17 bases left between them. Looked up from germline, CDR1 is SGDLS and CDR2 is YYNGEE. CDR3: CASSVDGGGSWYNEQFF. The CDR3 DNA reads TGTGCCAGCAGCGTAGATGGGGGCGGGAGTTGGTACAATGAGCAGTTCTTC.